The clone carrying this T cell receptor (beta chain) turned up a few times. The target antigen is unknown. This record belongs to a study of T cell repertoires in ileal Crohn's disease. Study summary: Patients had a median approximately 7.3-year disease duration, and roughly 38% were active smokers.

Per sample, around 0.55 micrograms of biopsy DNA were TCRB immunosequenced. Some clones are missing from TCRdb's copy, which holds only in-frame ones; the method was immunoSEQ multiplex PCR. The profile shows 7,000 or so clones, around four fifths of them singletons. Study-wide points: High-frequency clones were more common in sorted CD8 than CD4 cells. The median delay to postoperative endoscopy was approximately 6.4 months.

The CDR3 covers 17 residues. Trimming shortened V by 5 bases and J by 6 bases, and 26 bases separated the two germline ends. Per the germline V gene, CDR1 is MDHEN and CDR2 is SYDVKM. Described time point: neoterminal ileum biopsy at postoperative endoscopy, about 6 months after surgery. The sequence was obtained from an adult with Crohn's disease. Sequencing was performed on ileal tissue. The V and J genes are TRBV28 and TRBJ2-7; tentative D call: TRBD2 (5 bases). The chain's CDR3 is CASSPTDYGRSSLEQYF. CDR3 coding DNA: TGTGCCAGCAGTCCGACCGACTATGGGCGGTCTTCTCTCGAGCAGTACTTC.